This TCR beta chain was captured by sequencing in a study of T cell repertoires and HLA-DP antigens. Overall study: CD4+ T cells were cocultured with HeLa cells expressing HLA-DP. Two male donors and one female donor spanned ages 18-to-29 through 60-to-69.

Purity of the untouched CD4+ T cells was 95% to 98%. Pre-culture CD4+ samples were sequenced deeply, targeting 200,000 T cell genomes. Data came from immunoSEQ multiplex PCR; TCRdb stores just in-frame clones and leaves some out. The sample has approximately 110,000 clones; 80% to 95% are singletons. Worth noting for this clone: Its antigen is as yet unknown.

Germline CDR1 SGHRS, CDR2 YFSETQ. This CDR3 contains 16 residues. V was trimmed by 0 bases and J by 0 bases, leaving 7 bases between them. The material sequenced was CD4+ T cells from PBMCs. The chain links TRBV5-1 to TRBJ1-6; no reliable D call. This TCR was sampled from a woman between 18 and 29 years old in good health and CMV-seronegative. The DNA of the CDR3 is TGCGCCAGCAGCTTGGCCGGTAGCTCCTATAATTCACCCCTCCACTTT. Its protein product is CASSLAGSSYNSPLHF.